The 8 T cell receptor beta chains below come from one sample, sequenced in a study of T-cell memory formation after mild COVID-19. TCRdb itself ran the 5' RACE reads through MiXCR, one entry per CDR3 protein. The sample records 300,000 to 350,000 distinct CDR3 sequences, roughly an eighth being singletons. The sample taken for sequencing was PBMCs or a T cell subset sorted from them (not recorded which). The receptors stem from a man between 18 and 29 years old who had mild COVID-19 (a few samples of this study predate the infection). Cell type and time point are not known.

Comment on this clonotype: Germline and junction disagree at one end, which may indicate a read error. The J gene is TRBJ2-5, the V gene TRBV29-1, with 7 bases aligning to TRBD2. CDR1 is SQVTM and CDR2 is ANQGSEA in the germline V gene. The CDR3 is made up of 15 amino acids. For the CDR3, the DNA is TGCAGCGTTGAAGCAGGGCGCGGGAGAGGAGAGGCCCAGTACTTC. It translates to CSVEAGRGRGEAQYF.

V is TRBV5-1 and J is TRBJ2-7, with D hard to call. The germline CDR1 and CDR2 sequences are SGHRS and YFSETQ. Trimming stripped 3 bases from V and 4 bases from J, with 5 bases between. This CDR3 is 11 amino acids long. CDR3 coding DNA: TGCGCCAGCAGCTGGATGTACGAGCAGTACTTC. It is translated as CASSWMYEQYF. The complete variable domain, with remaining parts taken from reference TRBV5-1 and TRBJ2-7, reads KAGVTQTPRYLIKTRGQQVTLSCSPISGHRSVSWYQQTPGQGLQFLFEYFSETQRNKGNFPGRFSGRQFSNSRSEMNVSTLELGDSALYLCASSWMYEQYFGPGTRLTVT.

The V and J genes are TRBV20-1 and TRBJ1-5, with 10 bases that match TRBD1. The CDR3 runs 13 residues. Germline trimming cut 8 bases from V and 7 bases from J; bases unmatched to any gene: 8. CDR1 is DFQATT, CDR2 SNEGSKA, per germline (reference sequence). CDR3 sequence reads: CSSTGGAGQPQHF. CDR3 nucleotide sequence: TGCAGTTCGACAGGGGGCGCGGGACAGCCCCAGCATTTT.

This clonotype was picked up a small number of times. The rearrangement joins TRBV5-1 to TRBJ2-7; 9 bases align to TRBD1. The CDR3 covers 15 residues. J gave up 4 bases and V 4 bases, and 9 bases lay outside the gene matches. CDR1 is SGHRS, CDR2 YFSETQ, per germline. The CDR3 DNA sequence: TGCGCCAGCAGCCCATACAGGGGGCTTATGTACGAGCAGTACTTC. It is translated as CASSPYRGLMYEQYF. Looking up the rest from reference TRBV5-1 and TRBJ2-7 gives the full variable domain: KAGVTQTPRYLIKTRGQQVTLSCSPISGHRSVSWYQQTPGQGLQFLFEYFSETQRNKGNFPGRFSGRQFSNSRSEMNVSTLELGDSALYLCASSPYRGLMYEQYFGPGTRLTVT.

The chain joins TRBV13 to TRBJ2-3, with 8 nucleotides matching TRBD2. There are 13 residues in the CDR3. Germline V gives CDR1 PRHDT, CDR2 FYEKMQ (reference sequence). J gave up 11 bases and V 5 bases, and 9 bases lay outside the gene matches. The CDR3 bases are TGTGCCAGCAGCACCCTACGGGGGGGCATGCAGTATTTT. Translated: CASSTLRGGMQYF. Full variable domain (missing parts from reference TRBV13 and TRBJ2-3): AAGVIQSPRHLIKEKRETATLKCYPIPRHDTVYWYQQGPGQDPQFLISFYEKMQSDKGSIPDRFSAQQFSDYHSELNMSSLELGDSALYFCASSTLRGGMQYFGPGTRLTVL.

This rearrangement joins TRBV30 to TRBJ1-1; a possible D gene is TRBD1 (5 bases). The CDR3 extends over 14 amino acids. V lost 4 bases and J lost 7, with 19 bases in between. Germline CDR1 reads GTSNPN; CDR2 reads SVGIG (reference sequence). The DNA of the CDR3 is TGTGCCTGGACGGCGGTTGGGGGATGGAGTGAAGCTTTCTTT. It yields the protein CAWTAVGGWSEAFF.

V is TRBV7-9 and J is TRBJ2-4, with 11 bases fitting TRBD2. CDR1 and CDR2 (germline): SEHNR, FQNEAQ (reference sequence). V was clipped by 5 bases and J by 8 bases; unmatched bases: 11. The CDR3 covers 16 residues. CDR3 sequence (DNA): TGTGCCAGCAGCGGAACCGTAGCGGGGGGGCAATACATTCAGTACTTC. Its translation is CASSGTVAGGQYIQYF.

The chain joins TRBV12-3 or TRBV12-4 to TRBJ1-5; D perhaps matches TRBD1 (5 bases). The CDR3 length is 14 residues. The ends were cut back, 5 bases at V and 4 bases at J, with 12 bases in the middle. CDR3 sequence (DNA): TGTGCCAGCAGTCCCCAGTCAGGGAATCAGCCCCAGCATTTT. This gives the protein CASSPQSGNQPQHF.